What follows are 13 T cell receptor beta chains derived from one specimen sequenced in a study of blood T cell repertoires in COVID-19. Clones were read by immunoSEQ multiplex PCR, and TCRdb kept only the in-frame ones, dropping some. This table has about 210,000 clones, 92% appearing once. Sequenced material: peripheral blood. The receptors shown here come from a man under 40 with acute or convalescent COVID-19.

The chain couples TRBV5-1 to TRBJ1-2; TRBD1 matches 9 bases. There are 18 residues in the CDR3. V dropped 3 bases and J dropped 2; count of bases not matched to a gene: 14. Germline V lookup: CDR1 SGHRS, CDR2 YFSETQ. Here the CDR3 DNA reads TGCGCCAGCAGCTACCAGAGGGCGTCGGGACAGGGAAACTATGGCTACACCTTC. Translation: CASSYQRASGQGNYGYTF.

V usage is TRBV6-5 and J usage is TRBJ1-3; D possibly corresponds to TRBD1 (6 bases). The CDR3 covers 13 residues. V was cut by 8 bases and J by 2 bases, with 10 bases left in between. Germline V gives CDR1 MNHEY, CDR2 SVGAGI. The DNA of the CDR3 is TGTGCCAGCGCCGGGACACCTGGAAACACCATATATTTT. Its protein product is CASAGTPGNTIYF.

This sequence joins TRBV19 and TRBJ2-3; TRBD1 matches at 8 bases. CDR1 and CDR2 from the germline V gene are LNHDA and SQIVND (reference sequence). The V segment lost 4 bases and the J segment 6 bases; nucleotides outside the gene matches: 9. There are 15 residues in the CDR3. The CDR3 region has the DNA TGTGCCAGTAGTAGGTCGAGCAGGGGGCCTGATACGCAGTATTTT. Protein product: CASSRSSRGPDTQYF.

The rearrangement uses TRBV9 and TRBJ2-7; 10 bases fit TRBD2. With V trimmed by 4 bases and J by 5 bases, 9 bases remained unmatched. The CDR3 has 15 amino acids. Germline-derived CDR1 and CDR2 are SGDLS and YYNGEE. The CDR3 coding sequence is TGTGCCAGCAGCCCCCGAGCGGGGGGGCAGCACGAGCAGTACTTC. As protein: CASSPRAGGQHEQYF.

The chain has TRBV19 and TRBJ2-3; 8 nucleotides match TRBD2. The CDR3 totals 15 residues. Trimming took 4 bases from V and 2 from J; bases not matched to a gene: 5. Per germline, CDR1 LNHDA and CDR2 SQIVND (reference sequence). The CDR3 coding sequence is TGTGCCAGTAGTACTTCGGGACTAGACACAGATACGCAGTATTTT. Protein product: CASSTSGLDTDTQYF.

The chain has TRBV9 and TRBJ1-4, with 7 bases lining up with TRBD1. Per germline, CDR1 SGDLS and CDR2 YYNGEE. The trim removed 3 bases at V and 8 bases at J, leaving 10 bases unmatched. CDR3 length: 15 residues. CDR3 sequence (DNA): TGTGCCAGCAGCGGCGAGACAGGGAGAGGGGAAAAACTGTTTTTT. This sequence encodes CASSGETGRGEKLFF. Complete variable domain (other parts from reference TRBV9 and TRBJ1-4): DSGVTQTPKHLITATGQRVTLRCSPRSGDLSVYWYQQSLDQGLQFLIQYYNGEERAKGNILERFSAQQFPDLHSELNLSSLELGDSALYFCASSGETGRGEKLFFGSGTQLSVL.

The chain carries TRBV7-9 and TRBJ1-5, with a possible D match to TRBD1 (6 bases). V lost 4 bases and J lost 5, with 6 bases in between. This CDR3 region has 12 residues. Germline V gene sequence: CDR1 SEHNR, CDR2 FQNEAQ (reference sequence). CDR3 nucleotides: TGTGCCAGCAGCTACAGGGATCAGCCCCAGCATTTT. Translation gives CASSYRDQPQHF.

The chain couples TRBV5-3 to TRBJ2-7; D is ambiguous. TRBV5-3 is identified as an open reading frame with a role that is uncertain. Trimming stripped 4 bases from V and 3 bases from J, with 14 bases between. The CDR3 sequence is 14 residues long. The CDR3 coding sequence is TGTGCCAGAAGCCCGAATGACAAATACTACGAGCAGTACTTC. Its protein product is CARSPNDKYYEQYF.

This chain links TRBV7-3 with TRBJ2-1; 11 positions agree with TRBD2. The germline V gene has CDR1 SGHTA and CDR2 FQGTGA. Trimming took 6 bases from V and 5 from J; bases not matched to a gene: 6. The CDR3 length is 15 residues. The CDR3: CASSIGTSGDNEQFF. CDR3 in DNA: TGTGCCAGCAGTATCGGGACTAGCGGAGACAATGAGCAGTTCTTC.

A few counts support this clone. The chain has TRBV27 and TRBJ1-6; TRBD1 might be the D (6 bases). The CDR3 consists of 14 residues. Trimming took off 5 bases at V and 7 bases at J, with 12 bases between the two ends. CDR1 is MNHEY, CDR2 SMNVEV, per germline (reference sequence). CDR3 loop: CASSKDRINSPLHF. The CDR3 DNA is TGTGCCAGCAGTAAAGACAGGATAAATTCACCCCTCCACTTT.

This sequence joins TRBV5-4 and TRBJ1-6; D is undetermined. V was clipped by 0 bases and J by 7 bases, with 11 bases between them. The CDR3 has 15 residues. In germline, CDR1 is SGHNT, CDR2 YYREEE (reference sequence). The CDR3 reads CASSLETGGNSPLHF. The CDR3, as DNA: TGTGCCAGCAGCTTGGAGACGGGTGGGAATTCACCCCTCCACTTT.

The rearrangement joins TRBV6-5 to TRBJ1-6, with TRBD1 as a possible D gene (6 bases). CDR3 length: 16 amino acids. Germline-derived CDR1 and CDR2 are MNHEY and SVGAGI. With 4 bases removed from V and 0 bases from J, the gap between germline ends came to 10 bases. The CDR3 here is CASSLKDSSYNSPLHF. The CDR3 region has the DNA TGTGCCAGCAGTTTAAAGGACAGCTCCTATAATTCACCCCTCCACTTT.

The rearrangement uses TRBV11-1 and TRBJ1-3; 7 bases are a match to TRBD1. This CDR3 contains 15 residues. CDR1 is SGHAT and CDR2 is FQDESV in the germline V gene (reference sequence). Trimming at V came to 5 bases and at J to 4 bases, leaving 8 bases not matched to a gene. The CDR3 DNA follows: TGTGCCAGCAGCCCGGGACAGATGAGAGGAAACACCATATATTTT. Amino acids: CASSPGQMRGNTIYF.